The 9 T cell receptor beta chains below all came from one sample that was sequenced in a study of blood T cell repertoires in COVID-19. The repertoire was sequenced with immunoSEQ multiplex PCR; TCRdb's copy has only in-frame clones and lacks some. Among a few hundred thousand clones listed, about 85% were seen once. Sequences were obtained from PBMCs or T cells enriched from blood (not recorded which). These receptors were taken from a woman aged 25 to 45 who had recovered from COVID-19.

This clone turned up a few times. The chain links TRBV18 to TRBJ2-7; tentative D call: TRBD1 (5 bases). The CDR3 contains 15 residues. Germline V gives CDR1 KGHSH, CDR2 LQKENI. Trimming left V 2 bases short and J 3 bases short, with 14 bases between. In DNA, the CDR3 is TGTGCCAGCTCACCAGGGTCAGGGCCAGTCTACGAGCAGTACTTC. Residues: CASSPGSGPVYEQYF.

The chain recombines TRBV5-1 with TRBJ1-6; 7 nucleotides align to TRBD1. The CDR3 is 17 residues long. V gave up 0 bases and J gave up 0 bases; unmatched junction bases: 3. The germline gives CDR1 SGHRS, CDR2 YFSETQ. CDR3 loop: CASSLGTGSSYNSPLHF. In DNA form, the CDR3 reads TGCGCCAGCAGCTTGGGGACAGGAAGCTCCTATAATTCACCCCTCCACTTT. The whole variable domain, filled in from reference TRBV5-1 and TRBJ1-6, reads KAGVTQTPRYLIKTRGQQVTLSCSPISGHRSVSWYQQTPGQGLQFLFEYFSETQRNKGNFPGRFSGRQFSNSRSEMNVSTLELGDSALYLCASSLGTGSSYNSPLHFGNGTRLTVT.

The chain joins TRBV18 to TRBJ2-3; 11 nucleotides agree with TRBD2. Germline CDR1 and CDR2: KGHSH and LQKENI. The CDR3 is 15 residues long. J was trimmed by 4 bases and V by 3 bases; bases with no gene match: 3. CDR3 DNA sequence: TGTGCCAGCTCACCGACTAGCGGGGTGGCAGATACGCAGTATTTT. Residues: CASSPTSGVADTQYF. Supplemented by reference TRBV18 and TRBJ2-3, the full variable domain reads NAGVMQNPRHLVRRRGQEARLRCSPMKGHSHVYWYRQLPEEGLKFMVYLQKENIIDESGMPKERFSAEFPKEGPSILRIQQVVRGDSAAYFCASSPTSGVADTQYFGPGTRLTVL.

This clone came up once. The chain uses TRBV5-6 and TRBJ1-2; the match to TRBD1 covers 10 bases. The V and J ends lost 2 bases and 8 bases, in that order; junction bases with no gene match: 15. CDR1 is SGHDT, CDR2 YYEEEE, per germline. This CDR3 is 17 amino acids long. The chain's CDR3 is CASSFPGRTGGFSGYTF. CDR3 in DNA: TGTGCCAGCAGCTTCCCTGGTAGGACAGGGGGTTTCTCGGGCTACACCTTC.

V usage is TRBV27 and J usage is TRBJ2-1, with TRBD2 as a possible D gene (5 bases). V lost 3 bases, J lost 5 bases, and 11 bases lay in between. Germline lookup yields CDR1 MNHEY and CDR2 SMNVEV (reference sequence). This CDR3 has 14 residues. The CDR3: CASSFELANNEQFF. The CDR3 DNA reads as TGTGCCAGCAGTTTCGAGCTAGCCAACAATGAGCAGTTCTTC.

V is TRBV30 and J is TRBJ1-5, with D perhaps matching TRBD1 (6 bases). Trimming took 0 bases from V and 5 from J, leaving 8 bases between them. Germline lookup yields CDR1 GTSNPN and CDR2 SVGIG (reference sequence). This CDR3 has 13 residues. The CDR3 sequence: CAWSVQGDQPQHF. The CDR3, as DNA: TGTGCCTGGAGTGTACAGGGAGATCAGCCCCAGCATTTT.

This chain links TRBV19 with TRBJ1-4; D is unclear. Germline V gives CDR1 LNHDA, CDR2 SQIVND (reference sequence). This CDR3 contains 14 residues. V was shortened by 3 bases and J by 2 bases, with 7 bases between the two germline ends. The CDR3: CASSILLTNEKLFF. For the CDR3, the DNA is TGTGCCAGTAGTATTCTGTTGACTAATGAAAAACTGTTTTTT.

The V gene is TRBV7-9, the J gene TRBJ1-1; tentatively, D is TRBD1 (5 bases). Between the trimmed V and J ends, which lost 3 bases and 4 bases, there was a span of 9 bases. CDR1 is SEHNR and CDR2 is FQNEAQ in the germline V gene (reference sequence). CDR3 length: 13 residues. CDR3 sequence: CASSLSGGTEAFF. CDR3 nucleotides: TGTGCCAGCAGCTTGTCGGGGGGCACTGAAGCTTTCTTT.

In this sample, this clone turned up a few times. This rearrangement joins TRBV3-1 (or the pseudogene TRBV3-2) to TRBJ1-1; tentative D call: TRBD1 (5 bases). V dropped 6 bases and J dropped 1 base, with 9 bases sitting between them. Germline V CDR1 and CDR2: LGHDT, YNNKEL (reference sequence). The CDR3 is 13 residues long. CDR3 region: CASSLRGNTEAFF. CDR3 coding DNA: TGTGCCAGCAGTCTTAGGGGGAACACTGAAGCTTTCTTT.